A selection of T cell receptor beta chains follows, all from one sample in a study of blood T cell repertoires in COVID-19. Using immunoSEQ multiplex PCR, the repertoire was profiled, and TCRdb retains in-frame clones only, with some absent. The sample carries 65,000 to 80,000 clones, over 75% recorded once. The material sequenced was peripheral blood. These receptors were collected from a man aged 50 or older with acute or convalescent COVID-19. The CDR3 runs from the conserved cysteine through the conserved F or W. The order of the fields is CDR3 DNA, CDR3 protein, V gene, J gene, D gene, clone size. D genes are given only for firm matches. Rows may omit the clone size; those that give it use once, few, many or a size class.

TGTGCCAGCAGTTTATACACCGGGAGGAATCAGCCCCAGCATTTT,CASSLYTGRNQPQHF,TRBV27,TRBJ1-5,NA,NA
TGTGCCAGCTCACCACAGGGGGCAAGCACAGATACGCAGTATTTT,CASSPQGASTDTQYF,TRBV18,TRBJ2-3,TRBD1,NA
TGTGCCAGCAGCCACTCCGGGACTAGCTTCACCGGGGAGCTGTTTTTT,CASSHSGTSFTGELFF,TRBV3-1/TRBV3-2,TRBJ2-2,TRBD2,NA
TGTGCCAGCTCACTAGGACTAGCGGGAGACGAGCAGTACTTC,CASSLGLAGDEQYF,TRBV18,TRBJ2-7,TRBD2,NA
TGTGCCAGCAGCCCCGACAGTTCCCTCTACGAGCAGTACTTC,CASSPDSSLYEQYF,TRBV7-6,TRBJ2-7,NA,NA
TGTGCCAGCAGCTCCCAGGGGAGCTCTGGAAACACCATATATTTT,CASSSQGSSGNTIYF,TRBV3-1/TRBV3-2,TRBJ1-3,NA,once
TGTGCCAGCAGCTCCGACAGGAGATACACAGATACGCAGTATTTT,CASSSDRRYTDTQYF,TRBV11-2,TRBJ2-3,NA,NA
TGTGCCAGCAGTTACTCTGGGCCCCCTCAAGAGCCCCAGCATTTT,CASSYSGPPQEPQHF,TRBV6-5,TRBJ1-5,NA,NA
TGTGCCAGCTCACCAGGGCCGGGACAGGGGGCTGGAGGCTATGGCTACACCTTC,CASSPGPGQGAGGYGYTF,TRBV18,TRBJ1-2,TRBD1,many
TGTGCCAGCAGTTACGGGGACAGGGGAGGGGATGAGCAGTTCTTC,CASSYGDRGGDEQFF,TRBV6-6,TRBJ2-1,TRBD1,NA
TGTGCCAGCAGGGGCTGGACAGGGCGAAGCAATCAGCCCCAGCATTTT,CASRGWTGRSNQPQHF,TRBV2,TRBJ1-5,TRBD1,NA
TGTGCCAGCAGTAAATCCGGGACAGAGTACACAGATACGCAGTATTTT,CASSKSGTEYTDTQYF,TRBV6-6,TRBJ2-3,TRBD1,NA
TGTGCCAGTAGTGCAACACAGGGCTACGAGCAGTACTTC,CASSATQGYEQYF,TRBV19,TRBJ2-7,NA,NA
TGCGCCAGCAGCCAAGATAGGACAGGGGTCTATGGCTACACCTTC,CASSQDRTGVYGYTF,TRBV4-3,TRBJ1-2,TRBD1,NA
TGTGCCAGCACCTCCTTCTTAGCGGGAGGGTCAGATACGCAGTATTTT,CASTSFLAGGSDTQYF,TRBV28,TRBJ2-3,TRBD2,NA
TGTGCCACCAGTGATGTCTATACCGGGGAGCTGTTTTTT,CATSDVYTGELFF,TRBV24-1,TRBJ2-2,NA,few
TGTGCCAGCAGCTACTGGAACACTGAAGCTTTCTTT,CASSYWNTEAFF,TRBV3-1/TRBV3-2,TRBJ1-1,NA,NA
TGTGCCACCATAACCGGGACTTTATCAAATCAGCCCCAGCATTTT,CATITGTLSNQPQHF,TRBV6-5,TRBJ1-5,NA,NA
TGTGCCAGCAGGACATATAGCAATCAGCCCCAGCATTTT,CASRTYSNQPQHF,TRBV2,TRBJ1-5,NA,NA
TGTGCCAGCAGCGGAGGGCGGGGTGAAAAACTGTTTTTT,CASSGGRGEKLFF,TRBV5-8,TRBJ1-4,NA,NA
TGCAGCGCCCCGGGTAGCGCGGATACGCAGTATTTT,CSAPGSADTQYF,TRBV29-1,TRBJ2-3,NA,NA
TGTGCCAGCAGCTCGACAGGGGCTGTCGGCTACACCTTC,CASSSTGAVGYTF,TRBV28,TRBJ1-2,TRBD1,NA
TGTGCCAGCAGCTTTACAGGGCTCGACGAGCAGTACTTC,CASSFTGLDEQYF,TRBV11-2,TRBJ2-7,NA,NA
TGTGCCAGACAGGGGGAAAGCTCCTACGAGCAGTACTTC,CARQGESSYEQYF,TRBV7-9,TRBJ2-7,TRBD1,few
TGTGCCAGCAGCCTCCTAGGAAGCACAACTAATGAAAAACTGTTTTTT,CASSLLGSTTNEKLFF,TRBV25-1,TRBJ1-4,NA,NA
TGTGCCAGCTCACCAGGCAGGGGGAATGGTCAGCCCCAGCATTTT,CASSPGRGNGQPQHF,TRBV18,TRBJ1-5,TRBD1,NA
TGTGCCAGCAGCGTGCTCACGGAAGAGACCCAGTACTTC,CASSVLTEETQYF,TRBV5-5,TRBJ2-5,NA,NA
TGTGCCAGCAGCCAGAGCCCCGGGACAGGGGTGCCCGGGGAGCTGTTTTTT,CASSQSPGTGVPGELFF,TRBV6-2/TRBV6-3,TRBJ2-2,TRBD1,NA
TGTGCCAGCAGCGACCCGGGACAGGGGGCCGCAGATACGCAGTATTTT,CASSDPGQGAADTQYF,TRBV7-2,TRBJ2-3,TRBD1,NA
TGTGCCATCAGAACAGGGGTCGAGAACACTGAAGCTTTCTTT,CAIRTGVENTEAFF,TRBV10-3,TRBJ1-1,TRBD1,NA
TGTGCCAGTAGTACTTCAGGATCTAATTCACCCCTCCACTTT,CASSTSGSNSPLHF,TRBV19,TRBJ1-6,NA,NA
TGTGCCAGCAGTTTTATCCGTATGGCCACGTTGAGCTACACCTTC,CASSFIRMATLSYTF,TRBV28,TRBJ1-2,NA,NA
TGTGCCAGTAGTGAACAGGGGGCTTCGTCTGGCTACACCTTC,CASSEQGASSGYTF,TRBV19,TRBJ1-2,TRBD1,few
TGTGCCAGCAGCCACCCCCGGCAGGAGGCTACCGGGGAGCTGTTTTTT,CASSHPRQEATGELFF,TRBV6-2/TRBV6-3,TRBJ2-2,NA,NA
TGTGCCAGCAGCCAAGGCGGAGGGGGCTACACCTTC,CASSQGGGGYTF,TRBV14,TRBJ1-2,NA,NA
TGTGCCAGCAGCGTCTCGGGCACGGGGAAGACCCAGTACTTC,CASSVSGTGKTQYF,TRBV9,TRBJ2-5,NA,NA
TGTGCCAGCTGTGACCCTAACACTGAAGCTTTCTTT,CASCDPNTEAFF,TRBV6-1,TRBJ1-1,NA,once
TGTGCCAGCAGTAAGAGGGGCAATCAGCCCCAGCATTTT,CASSKRGNQPQHF,TRBV28,TRBJ1-5,NA,few
TGTGCCAGCAGTTACTCGGTACTCAGGGTGAACACCGGGGAGCTGTTTTTT,CASSYSVLRVNTGELFF,TRBV6-2/TRBV6-3,TRBJ2-2,NA,NA
TGCAGTGCTATTGAGGGGGCGAGCAATCAGCCCCAGCATTTT,CSAIEGASNQPQHF,TRBV20-1,TRBJ1-5,TRBD1,many
TGTGCCAGCAGTTACGTCAGGGCGGGGTACGAGCAGTACTTC,CASSYVRAGYEQYF,TRBV6-2/TRBV6-3,TRBJ2-7,NA,once
TGTGCCAGCAGCCATCGACAGGGTTCGGTAGCTTTCTTT,CASSHRQGSVAFF,TRBV3-1/TRBV3-2,TRBJ1-1,TRBD1,NA
TGTGCCAGTAGTATGGGGCTAGCGGACCCTTCCACAGATACGCAGTATTTT,CASSMGLADPSTDTQYF,TRBV19,TRBJ2-3,TRBD2,NA
TGTGCCAGCAGTGAAGCTGGGACAGCCCGGGGGAAGCAGTTCTTC,CASSEAGTARGKQFF,TRBV6-1,TRBJ2-1,NA,NA